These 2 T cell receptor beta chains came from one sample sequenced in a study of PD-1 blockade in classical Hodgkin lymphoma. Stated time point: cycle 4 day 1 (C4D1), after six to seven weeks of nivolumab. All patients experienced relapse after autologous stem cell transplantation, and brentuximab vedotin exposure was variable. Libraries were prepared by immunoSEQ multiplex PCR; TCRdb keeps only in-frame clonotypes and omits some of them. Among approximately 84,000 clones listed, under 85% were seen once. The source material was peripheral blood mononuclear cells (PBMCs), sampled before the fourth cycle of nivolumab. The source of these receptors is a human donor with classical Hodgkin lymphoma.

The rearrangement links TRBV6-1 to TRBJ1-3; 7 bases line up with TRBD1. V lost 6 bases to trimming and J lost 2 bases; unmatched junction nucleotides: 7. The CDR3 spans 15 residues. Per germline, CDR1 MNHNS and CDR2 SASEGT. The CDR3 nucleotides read TGTGCCAGCAGAATAGACAGGGCCCCTGGAAACACCATATATTTT. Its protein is CASRIDRAPGNTIYF.

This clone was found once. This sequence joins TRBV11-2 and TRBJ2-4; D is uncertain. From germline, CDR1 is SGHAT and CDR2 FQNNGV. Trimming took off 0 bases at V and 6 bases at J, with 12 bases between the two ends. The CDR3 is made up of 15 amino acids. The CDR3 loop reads CASSLDQGPVNIQYF. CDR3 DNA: TGTGCCAGCAGCTTAGACCAAGGGCCGGTAAACATTCAGTACTTC.